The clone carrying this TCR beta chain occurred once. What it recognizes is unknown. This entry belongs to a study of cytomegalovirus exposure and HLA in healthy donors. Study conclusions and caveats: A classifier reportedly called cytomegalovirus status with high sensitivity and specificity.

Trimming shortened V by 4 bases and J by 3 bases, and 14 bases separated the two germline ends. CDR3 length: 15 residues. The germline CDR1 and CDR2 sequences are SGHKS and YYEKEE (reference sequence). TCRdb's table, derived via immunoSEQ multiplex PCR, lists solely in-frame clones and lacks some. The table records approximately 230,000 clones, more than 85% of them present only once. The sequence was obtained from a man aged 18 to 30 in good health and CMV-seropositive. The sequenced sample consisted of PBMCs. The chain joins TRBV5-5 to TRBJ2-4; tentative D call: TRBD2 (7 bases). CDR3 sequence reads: CASSESGTLKNIQYF. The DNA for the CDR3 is TGTGCCAGCAGCGAGAGCGGGACACTCAAAAACATTCAGTACTTC.